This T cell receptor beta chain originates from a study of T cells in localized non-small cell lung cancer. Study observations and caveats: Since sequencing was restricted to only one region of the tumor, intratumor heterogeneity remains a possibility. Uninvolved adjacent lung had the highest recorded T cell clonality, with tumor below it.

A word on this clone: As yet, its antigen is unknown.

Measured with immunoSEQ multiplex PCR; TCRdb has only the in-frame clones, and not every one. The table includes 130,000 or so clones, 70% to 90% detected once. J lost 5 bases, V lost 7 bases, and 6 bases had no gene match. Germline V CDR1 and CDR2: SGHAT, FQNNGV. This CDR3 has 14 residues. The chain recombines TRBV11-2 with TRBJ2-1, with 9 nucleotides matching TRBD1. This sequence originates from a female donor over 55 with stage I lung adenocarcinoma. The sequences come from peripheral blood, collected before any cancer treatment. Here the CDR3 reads CASTRTGANNEQFF. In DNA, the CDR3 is TGTGCCAGCACTAGGACAGGGGCCAACAATGAGCAGTTCTTC. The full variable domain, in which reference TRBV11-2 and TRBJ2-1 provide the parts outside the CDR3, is EAGVAQSPRYKIIEKRQSVAFWCNPISGHATLYWYQQILGQGPKLLIQFQNNGVVDDSQLPKDRFSAERLKGVDSTLKIQPAKLEDSAVYLCASTRTGANNEQFFGPGTRLTVL.